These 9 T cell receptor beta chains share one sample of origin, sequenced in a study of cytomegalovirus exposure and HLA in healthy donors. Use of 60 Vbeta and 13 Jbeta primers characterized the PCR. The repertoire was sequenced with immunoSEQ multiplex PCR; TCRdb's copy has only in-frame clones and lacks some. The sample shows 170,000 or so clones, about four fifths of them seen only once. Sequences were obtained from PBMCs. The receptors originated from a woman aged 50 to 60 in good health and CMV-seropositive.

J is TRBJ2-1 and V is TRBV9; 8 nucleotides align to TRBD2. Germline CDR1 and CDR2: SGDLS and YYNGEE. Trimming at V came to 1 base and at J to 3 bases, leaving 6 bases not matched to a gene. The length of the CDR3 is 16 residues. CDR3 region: CASSVTSGNLYNEQFF. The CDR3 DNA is TGTGCCAGCAGCGTAACTAGCGGAAACCTCTACAATGAGCAGTTCTTC.

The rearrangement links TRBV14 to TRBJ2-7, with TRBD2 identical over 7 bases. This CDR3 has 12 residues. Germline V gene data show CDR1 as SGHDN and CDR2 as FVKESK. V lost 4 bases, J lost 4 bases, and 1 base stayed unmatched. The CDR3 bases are TGTGCCAGCAGCCTCGGGGGGTACGAGCAGTACTTC. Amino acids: CASSLGGYEQYF. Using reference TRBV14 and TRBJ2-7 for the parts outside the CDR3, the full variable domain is EAGVTQFPSHSVIEKGQTVTLRCDPISGHDNLYWYRRVMGKEIKFLLHFVKESKQDESGMPNNRFLAERTGGTYSTLKVQPAELEDSGVYFCASSLGGYEQYFGPGTRLTVT.

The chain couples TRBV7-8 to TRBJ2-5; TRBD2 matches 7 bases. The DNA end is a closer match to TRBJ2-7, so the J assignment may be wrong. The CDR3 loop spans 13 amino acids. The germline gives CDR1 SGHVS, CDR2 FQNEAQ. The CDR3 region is CASSVGGSREQYF. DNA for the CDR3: TGTGCCAGCAGTGTAGGCGGGAGTCGCGAGCAGTACTTC.

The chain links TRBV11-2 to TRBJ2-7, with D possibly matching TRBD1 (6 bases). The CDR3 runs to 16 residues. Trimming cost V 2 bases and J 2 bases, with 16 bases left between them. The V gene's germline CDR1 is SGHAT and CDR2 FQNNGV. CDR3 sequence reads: CASSLTSGTLTYEQYF. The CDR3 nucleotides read TGTGCCAGCAGCTTAACATCCGGGACACTTACCTACGAGCAGTACTTC. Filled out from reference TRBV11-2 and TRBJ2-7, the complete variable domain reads EAGVAQSPRYKIIEKRQSVAFWCNPISGHATLYWYQQILGQGPKLLIQFQNNGVVDDSQLPKDRFSAERLKGVDSTLKIQPAKLEDSAVYLCASSLTSGTLTYEQYFGPGTRLTVT.

CDR3 nucleotides: TGCGCCAGCAGCTTGGCCGACAGGGCTGCAAACACCATATATTTT. It codes for CASSLADRAANTIYF. The chain is built from TRBV5-1 and TRBJ1-3; TRBD1 aligns across 7 bases. The germline V gene encodes CDR1 SGHRS and CDR2 YFSETQ. With 0 bases clipped from V and 6 bases from J, the junction kept 6 bases outside the gene matches. The CDR3 extends over 15 amino acids. The variable domain in full, with the rest retrieved from reference TRBV5-1 and TRBJ1-3, is KAGVTQTPRYLIKTRGQQVTLSCSPISGHRSVSWYQQTPGQGLQFLFEYFSETQRNKGNFPGRFSGRQFSNSRSEMNVSTLELGDSALYLCASSLADRAANTIYFGEGSWLTVV.

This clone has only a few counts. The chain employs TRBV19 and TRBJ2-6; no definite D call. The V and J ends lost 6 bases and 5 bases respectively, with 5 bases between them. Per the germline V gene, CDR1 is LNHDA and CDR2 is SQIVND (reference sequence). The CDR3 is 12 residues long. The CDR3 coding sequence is TGTGCCAGTAGGTCGTGGGCCAACGTCCTGACTTTC. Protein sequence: CASRSWANVLTF.

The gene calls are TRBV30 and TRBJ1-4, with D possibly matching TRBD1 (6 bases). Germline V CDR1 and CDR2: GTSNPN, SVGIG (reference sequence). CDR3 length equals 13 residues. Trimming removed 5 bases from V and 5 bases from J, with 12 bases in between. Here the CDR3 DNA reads TGTGCCTGGGTCCCACAGGGAAATGAAAAACTGTTTTTT. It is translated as CAWVPQGNEKLFF. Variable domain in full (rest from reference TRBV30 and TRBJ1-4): SQTIHQWPATLVQPVGSPLSLECTVEGTSNPNLYWYRQAAGRGLQLLFYSVGIGQISSEVPQNLSASRPQDRQFILSSKKLLLSDSGFYLCAWVPQGNEKLFFGSGTQLSVL.

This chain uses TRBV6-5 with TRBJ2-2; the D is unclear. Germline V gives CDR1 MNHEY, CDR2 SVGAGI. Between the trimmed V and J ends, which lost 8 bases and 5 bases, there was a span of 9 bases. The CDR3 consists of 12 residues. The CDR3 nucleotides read TGTGCCAGCGGTTCGAGGACCGGGGAGCTGTTTTTT. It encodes CASGSRTGELFF.

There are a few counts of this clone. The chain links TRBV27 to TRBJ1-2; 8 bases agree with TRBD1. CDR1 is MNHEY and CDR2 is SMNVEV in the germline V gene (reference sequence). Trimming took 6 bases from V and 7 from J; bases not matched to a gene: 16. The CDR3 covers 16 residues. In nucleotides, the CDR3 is TGTGCCAGCAGCTTCTTAAGGACAGGGAGGAGGGGTGGCTACACCTTC. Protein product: CASSFLRTGRRGGYTF.